This T cell receptor beta chain was documented in a study of T cells expressing NK-cell markers. With UMIs, 5'RACE template switching was used to make TCR beta cDNA. TCRdb reprocessed the 5' RACE reads and keeps a single row for each CDR3 protein, giving no DNA. Its clone listing holds roughly 300,000 distinct CDR3 sequences. About this clonotype: Its antigen is still unknown.

Regarding the study as a whole: The share of CD8+ T cells held by dominant NKG2C+ clonotypes was about 1.0-7.5% in about six donors.

This receptor was taken from a woman aged 18-70 years in good health. The sequencing input was blood T cells: a sorted CD56 or NKG2C T cell subset, CD4+ or CD8+ T cells, or bulk PBMC T cells (not recorded which).

The CDR3 protein is CASSPAAGVDEQFF. The chain has TRBV18 and TRBJ2-1; the D call from TCRdb, TRBD2, cannot be confirmed without DNA. Germline CDR1 and CDR2: KGHSH and LQKENI. The CDR3 extends over 14 amino acids.